What follows is one T cell receptor beta chain and its context. Its target is unknown. These data are taken from a study of vaccination effects on CD4 cells after COVID-19. Study-wide points: Only a single clone (1 of 255 vaccine-induced clones in healthy vaccinees) cross-reacted with common cold coronaviruses.

Between days 9 and 11 of culture, CD4+ T cells were separated out. Either the mRNA-1273 or the BNT162b2 vaccine was given to participants as two doses. Days 3 and 7 were when half the medium was replaced with IL-2 medium. Data came from immunoSEQ multiplex PCR; TCRdb stores just in-frame clones and leaves some out. The sample carries more than 35,000 clones, more than 65% recorded once. Per germline, CDR1 SGHDT and CDR2 YYEEEE. This CDR3 has 14 residues. With V trimmed by 0 bases and J by 5 bases, 1 base remained unmatched. The chain has TRBV5-6 and TRBJ2-5; 10 nucleotides agree with TRBD2. This specimen was CD4+ T cells from PBMCs cultured without peptide, taken after COVID-19 vaccination. The sequence was obtained from a human donor who received a COVID-19 vaccine. Here the CDR3 DNA reads TGTGCCAGCAGCTTGGCTAGCGGGGGCGAGACCCAGTACTTC. It is translated as CASSLASGGETQYF.